This is a list of T cell receptor beta chains from one sample in a study of CD8+CD57+ T cells in acquired aplastic anemia. One entry per CDR3 protein results from TCRdb running MiXCR on the reads. The sample yields around 150,000 distinct CDR3 sequences, 40% to 60% seen once. Sequenced: sorted CD4+, CD8+, or CD8+CD57+ T cells (not recorded which) from PBMCs. These receptors all come from a human donor with aplastic anemia. Both conserved end residues are part of each CDR3. Each record gives: D gene, V gene, J gene, clone size, CDR3 protein, CDR3 DNA. A D gene is named only where the DNA matches it firmly. Clone size is shown for a subset of rows, as once, few, many or a class of expanded clone.

D: TRBD2
V: TRBV12-3/TRBV12-4
J: TRBJ2-1
size: few
CDR3: CASSLAGSYNEQFF
DNA: TGTGCCAGCAGCTTAGCGGGTTCCTACAATGAGCAGTTCTTC

D: NA
V: TRBV20-1
J: TRBJ1-1
size: NA
CDR3: CSARDLGGLAAFF
DNA: TGCAGTGCTAGAGATCTAGGCGGACTGGCGGCTTTCTTT

D: TRBD1
V: TRBV10-2
J: TRBJ2-5
size: NA
CDR3: CASNRGSGKWETQYF
DNA: TGCGCCAGCAACAGGGGGTCCGGCAAGTGGGAGACCCAGTACTTC

D: NA
V: TRBV7-9
J: TRBJ2-7
size: many
CDR3: CASSFDLGDEQYF
DNA: TGTGCCAGCAGCTTCGACCTAGGGGACGAGCAGTACTTC

D: NA
V: TRBV4-2
J: TRBJ1-1
size: many
CDR3: CASSPAQGDTEAFF
DNA: TGTGCCAGCAGCCCAGCACAAGGGGACACTGAAGCTTTCTTT

D: TRBD2
V: TRBV4-2
J: TRBJ2-2
size: NA
CDR3: CASSQDHRTSGTGELFF
DNA: TGTGCCAGCAGCCAAGATCACAGGACTAGCGGCACCGGGGAGCTGTTTTTT

D: TRBD1
V: TRBV29-1
J: TRBJ2-3
size: NA
CDR3: CSVNPPGGTQYF
DNA: TGCAGCGTGAATCCTCCAGGGGGTACGCAGTATTTT

D: NA
V: TRBV30
J: TRBJ2-1
size: NA
CDR3: CAWSPMSPEQFF
DNA: TGTGCCTGGAGTCCTATGTCCCCGGAGCAGTTCTTC

D: NA
V: TRBV2
J: TRBJ2-5
size: few
CDR3: CASSERTQYF
DNA: TGTGCCAGCAGTGAAAGGACCCAGTACTTC

D: NA
V: TRBV6-5
J: TRBJ1-2
size: NA
CDR3: CASSSEGGIYGYTF
DNA: TGTGCCAGCAGTTCTGAGGGAGGGATTTATGGCTACACCTTC

D: NA
V: TRBV10-3
J: TRBJ1-4
size: many
CDR3: CAISDSESPNEKLFF
DNA: TGTGCCATCAGTGATAGTGAATCCCCTAATGAAAAACTGTTTTTT

D: NA
V: TRBV7-9
J: TRBJ2-7
size: NA
CDR3: CASSTVADYEQYF
DNA: TGTGCCAGCAGCACGGTGGCGGACTACGAGCAGTACTTC

D: TRBD1
V: TRBV6-1
J: TRBJ1-2
size: NA
CDR3: CASRRQGPLYF
DNA: TGTGCCAGCCGCCGACAGGGGCCCTTATACTTC

D: NA
V: TRBV29-1
J: TRBJ1-5
size: few
CDR3: CSVEVGGSDQPQHF
DNA: TGCAGCGTTGAGGTAGGGGGTAGCGATCAGCCCCAGCATTTT